This T cell receptor beta chain was profiled in a study of radiotherapy plus CTLA-4 blockade in lung cancer. Study outcomes and limitations: Blood saw expansion of tumor-derived TCR clones after radiotherapy plus ipilimumab.

Focal radiation and CTLA-4 blockade (ipilimumab) were tested in chemo-refractory metastatic non-small-cell lung cancer patients. Only a few counts were recorded for this clone. As yet, its antigen is unknown. Only in-frame clones appear in the TCRdb table, and some are missing; sequencing was by immunoSEQ multiplex PCR. The sample records about 84,000 clones, about 78% being singletons. CDR3 size: 15 residues. The trim removed 5 bases at V and 1 base at J, leaving 7 bases unmatched. The germline V gene encodes CDR1 SGHAT and CDR2 FQNNGV. The clonotype was recovered from a human donor with non-small cell lung cancer that progressed on radiotherapy plus ipilimumab. This sequence joins TRBV11-2 and TRBJ2-5; 7 nucleotides agree with TRBD2. The specimen comprised peripheral blood, sampled from a patient treated with radiotherapy plus ipilimumab. For the CDR3, the DNA is TGTGCCAGCAGCCCCCGGGGAGGGTCCCAAGAGACCCAGTACTTC. Translating it yields CASSPRGGSQETQYF.